The present T cell receptor (beta chain) was sequenced within a study of blood T cells in healthy people across ages. Next came a second PCR, run for about 6 to 12 cycles, which used a sample-barcoded 5' primer along with a J-beta primer mix. One entry per CDR3 protein results from TCRdb running MiXCR on the 5' RACE reads. This table holds hundreds of thousands of distinct CDR3 sequences, approximately 30% found once. This clonotype has at least ten counts. V was cut by 3 bases and J by 7 bases, with 16 bases left in between. The CDR3 contains 15 residues. RNA extraction gave at least 5 micrograms of total RNA per sample.

The source material was blood. This receptor was identified in a woman over 75 in good health. The gene calls are TRBV12-3 or TRBV12-4 and TRBJ2-1; D may be TRBD1 or TRBD2 (5 bases each). The CDR3 protein is CASSFGTLGHNEQFF. The CDR3 nucleotides read TGTGCCAGCAGTTTTGGGACCCTCGGACATAATGAGCAGTTCTTC.